Following are 10 T cell receptor beta chains from one sample sequenced in a study of blood T cell repertoires in COVID-19. Profiling relied on immunoSEQ multiplex PCR, and the TCRdb table lists in-frame clones only, not all of them. This sample has 50,000 to 60,000 clones, with 85% to 90% found just once. Sequenced: peripheral blood. The receptors stem from a man aged 55 to 69 with active COVID-19.

The rearrangement joins TRBV4-1 to TRBJ1-6; D is ambiguous. The CDR3 runs 17 residues. V lost 1 base and J lost 0, with 10 bases in between. From germline, CDR1 is MGHRA and CDR2 YSYEKL. The CDR3 protein is CASSQVGRSSYNSPLHF. The CDR3, as DNA: TGCGCCAGCAGCCAAGTCGGAAGGAGCTCCTATAATTCACCCCTCCACTTT.

The rearrangement links TRBV7-2 to TRBJ1-5, with 9 bases aligning to TRBD1. The length of the CDR3 is 17 residues. Germline-derived CDR1 and CDR2 are SGHTA and FQGNSA. Trimming removed 0 bases from V and 2 bases from J; junction bases left unmatched: 5. The CDR3 nucleotides read TGTGCCAGCAGCTTAGCCGGGACAGGGAGTGGCAATCAGCCCCAGCATTTT. Translating gives CASSLAGTGSGNQPQHF.

This rearrangement joins TRBV19 to TRBJ2-1; 11 nucleotides match TRBD2. Per the germline V gene, CDR1 is LNHDA and CDR2 is SQIVND (reference sequence). The trim removed 5 bases at V and 3 bases at J, leaving 6 bases unmatched. The CDR3 has 16 residues. DNA for the CDR3: TGTGCCAGTAGTGCGACTAGCGGGATTGGCTACAATGAGCAGTTCTTC. Protein product: CASSATSGIGYNEQFF.

Only a few counts were recorded for this clone. The chain links TRBV11-2 to TRBJ2-1, with 7 positions matching TRBD1. The CDR3 spans 16 residues. Germline V gene lookup returns CDR1 SGHAT and CDR2 FQNNGV. The V segment lost 4 bases and the J segment 6 bases; nucleotides outside the gene matches: 12. The CDR3 region is CASSSLRGKASNEQFF. In DNA form, the CDR3 reads TGTGCCAGCAGCTCTCTCAGGGGGAAGGCAAGCAATGAGCAGTTCTTC. Filled out from reference TRBV11-2 and TRBJ2-1, the complete variable domain reads EAGVAQSPRYKIIEKRQSVAFWCNPISGHATLYWYQQILGQGPKLLIQFQNNGVVDDSQLPKDRFSAERLKGVDSTLKIQPAKLEDSAVYLCASSSLRGKASNEQFFGPGTRLTVL.

The rearrangement uses TRBV5-1 and TRBJ2-2, with D possibly TRBD2 on 6 matching bases. In germline, CDR1 is SGHRS, CDR2 YFSETQ. The CDR3 loop spans 16 amino acids. V lost 4 bases, J lost 1 base, and 14 bases lay in between. CDR3 protein: CASSQAFSGNTGELFF. The CDR3 region has the DNA TGCGCCAGCAGCCAAGCCTTTAGCGGGAACACCGGGGAGCTGTTTTTT.

The CDR3 here is CASSIPGGWNEQFF. The CDR3 nucleotides read TGTGCCAGTAGTATTCCAGGGGGCTGGAATGAGCAGTTCTTC. This rearrangement joins TRBV19 to TRBJ2-1; 8 nucleotides align to TRBD1. V dropped 3 bases and J dropped 7; count of bases not matched to a gene: 5. The CDR3 sequence is 14 residues long. CDR1 is LNHDA, CDR2 SQIVND, per germline (reference sequence).

The chain couples TRBV2 to TRBJ2-5; 7 positions agree with TRBD2. In germline, CDR1 is SNHLY, CDR2 FYNNEI. Trimming removed 6 bases from V and 7 bases from J; junction bases left unmatched: 11. This CDR3 is built from 14 residues. CDR3 sequence (DNA): TGTGCCAGCAGGGACACTAGCGCCATGCGGACCCAGTACTTC. Residues: CASRDTSAMRTQYF.

The rearrangement uses TRBV12-3 or TRBV12-4 and TRBJ2-7; the D gene is possibly TRBD1 (5 bases). The CDR3 runs to 13 residues. V lost 3 bases, J lost 6 bases, and 12 bases lay in between. CDR3 in amino acids: CASSFQGTGEQYF. In nucleotides, the CDR3 is TGTGCCAGCAGTTTTCAGGGAACGGGCGAGCAGTACTTC.

This sequence joins TRBV2 and TRBJ2-3; weak D call: TRBD2 (5 bases). The CDR3 runs 14 residues. With 4 bases removed from V and 2 bases from J, the gap between germline ends came to 10 bases. Germline assignment: CDR1 SNHLY and CDR2 FYNNEI. The CDR3 sequence is CASSVGAYTDTQYF. CDR3 nucleotide sequence: TGTGCCAGCAGTGTGGGAGCTTACACAGATACGCAGTATTTT.

This clone was picked up one time. The V gene is TRBV2, the J gene TRBJ2-1; TRBD1 agrees at 7 bases. This CDR3 has 11 amino acids. CDR1 is SNHLY and CDR2 is FYNNEI in the germline V gene. V dropped 8 bases and J dropped 10; count of bases not matched to a gene: 5. The CDR3 sequence is CASGMDREQFF. DNA of the CDR3: TGTGCCAGCGGTATGGACAGGGAGCAGTTCTTC.